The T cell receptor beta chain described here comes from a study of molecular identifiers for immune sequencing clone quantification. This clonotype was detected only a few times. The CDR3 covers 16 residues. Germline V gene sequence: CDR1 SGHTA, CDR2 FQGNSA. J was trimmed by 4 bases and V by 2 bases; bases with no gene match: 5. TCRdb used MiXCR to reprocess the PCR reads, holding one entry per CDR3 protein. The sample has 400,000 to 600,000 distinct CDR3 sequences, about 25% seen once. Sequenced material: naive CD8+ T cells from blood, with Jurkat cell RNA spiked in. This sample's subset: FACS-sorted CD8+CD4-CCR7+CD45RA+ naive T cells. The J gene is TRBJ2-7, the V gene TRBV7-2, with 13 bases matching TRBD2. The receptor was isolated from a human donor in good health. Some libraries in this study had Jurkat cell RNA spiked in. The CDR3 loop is CASSLTSGGAYYEQYF. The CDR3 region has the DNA TGTGCCAGCAGCTTAACTAGCGGGGGGGCCTATTACGAGCAGTACTTC.